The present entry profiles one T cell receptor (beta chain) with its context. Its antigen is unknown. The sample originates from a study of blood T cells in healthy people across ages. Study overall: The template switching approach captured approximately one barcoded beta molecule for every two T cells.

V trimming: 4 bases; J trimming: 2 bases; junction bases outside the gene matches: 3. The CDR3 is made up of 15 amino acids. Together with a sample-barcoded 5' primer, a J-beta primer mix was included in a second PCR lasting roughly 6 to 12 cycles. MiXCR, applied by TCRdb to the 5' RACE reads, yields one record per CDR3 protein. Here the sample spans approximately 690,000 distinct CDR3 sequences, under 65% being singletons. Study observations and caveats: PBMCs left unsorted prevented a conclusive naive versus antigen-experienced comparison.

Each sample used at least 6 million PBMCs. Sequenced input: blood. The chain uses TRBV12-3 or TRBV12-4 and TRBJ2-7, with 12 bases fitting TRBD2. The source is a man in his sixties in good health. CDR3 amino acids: CASSSTSGGTYEQYF. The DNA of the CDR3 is TGTGCCAGCAGTTCGACTAGCGGGGGAACCTACGAGCAGTACTTC.